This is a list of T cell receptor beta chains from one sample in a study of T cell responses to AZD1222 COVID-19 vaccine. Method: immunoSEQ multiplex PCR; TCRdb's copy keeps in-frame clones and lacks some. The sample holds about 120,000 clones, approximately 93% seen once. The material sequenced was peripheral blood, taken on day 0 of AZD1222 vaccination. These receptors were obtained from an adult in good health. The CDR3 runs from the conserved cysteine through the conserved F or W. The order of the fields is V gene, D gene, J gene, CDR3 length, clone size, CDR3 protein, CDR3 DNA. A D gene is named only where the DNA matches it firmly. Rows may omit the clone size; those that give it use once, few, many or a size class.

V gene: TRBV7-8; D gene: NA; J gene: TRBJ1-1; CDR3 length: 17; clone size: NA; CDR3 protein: CASSLGRGEEMNTEAFF; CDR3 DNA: TGTGCCAGCAGCTTGGGCAGGGGCGAGGAGATGAACACTGAAGCTTTCTTT
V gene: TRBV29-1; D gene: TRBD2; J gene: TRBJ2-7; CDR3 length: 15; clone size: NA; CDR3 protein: CSVEVSSGRAGEQYF; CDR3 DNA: TGCAGCGTTGAAGTGTCTAGCGGGAGGGCAGGTGAGCAGTACTTC
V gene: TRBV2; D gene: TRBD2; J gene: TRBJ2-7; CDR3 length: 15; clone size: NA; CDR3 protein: CASTTSELSIYEQYF; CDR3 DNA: TGTGCCAGCACGACTAGCGAGCTCAGTATATACGAGCAGTACTTC
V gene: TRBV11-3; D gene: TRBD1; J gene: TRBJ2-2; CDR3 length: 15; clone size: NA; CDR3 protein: CASRPRQGADGELFF; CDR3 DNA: TGTGCCAGCCGCCCCCGACAGGGGGCGGACGGGGAGCTGTTTTTT
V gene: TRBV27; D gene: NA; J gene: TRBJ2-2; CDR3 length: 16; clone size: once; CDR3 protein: CASTPDGYGSTGELFF; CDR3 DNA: TGTGCCAGCACTCCAGACGGTTATGGTTCTACCGGGGAGCTGTTTTTT
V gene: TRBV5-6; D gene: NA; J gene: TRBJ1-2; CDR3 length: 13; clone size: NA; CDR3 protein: CASRRETVYGYTF; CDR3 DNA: TGTGCCAGCAGGAGGGAGACCGTATATGGCTACACCTTC
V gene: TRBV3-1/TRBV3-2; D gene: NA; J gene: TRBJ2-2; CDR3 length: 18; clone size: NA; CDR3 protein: CASSQRVETVVSPGELFF; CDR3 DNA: TGTGCCAGCAGCCAAAGAGTTGAGACAGTGGTGAGCCCCGGGGAGCTGTTTTTT
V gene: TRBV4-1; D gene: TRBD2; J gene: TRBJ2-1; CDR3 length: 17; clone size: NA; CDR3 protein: CASSQPLAGSSYNEQFF; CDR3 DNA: TGCGCCAGCAGCCAACCTCTAGCGGGGAGCTCCTACAATGAGCAGTTCTTC
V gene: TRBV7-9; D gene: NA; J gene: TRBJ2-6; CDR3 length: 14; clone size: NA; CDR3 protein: CASPGAYGANVLTF; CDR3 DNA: TGTGCCTCCCCGGGGGCTTATGGGGCCAACGTCCTGACTTTC
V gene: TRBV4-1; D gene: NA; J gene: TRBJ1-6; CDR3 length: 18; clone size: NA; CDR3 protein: CASSQDRGGFQNNSPLHF; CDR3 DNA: TGCGCCAGCAGCCAAGATAGGGGCGGTTTCCAGAATAATTCACCCCTCCACTTT
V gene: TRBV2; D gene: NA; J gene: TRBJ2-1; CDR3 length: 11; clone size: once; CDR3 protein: CASSPRGEQFF; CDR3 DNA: TGTGCCAGCAGCCCTAGGGGTGAGCAGTTCTTC
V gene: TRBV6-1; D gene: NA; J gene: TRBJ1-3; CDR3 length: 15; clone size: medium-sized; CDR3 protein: CASSEEVYSGNTIYF; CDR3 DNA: TGTGCCAGCAGTGAAGAGGTGTACTCTGGAAACACCATATATTTT
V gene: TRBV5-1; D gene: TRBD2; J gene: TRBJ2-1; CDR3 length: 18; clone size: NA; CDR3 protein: CASSRTGTSGPESSEQFF; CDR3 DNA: TGCGCCAGCAGCCGCACTGGGACTAGCGGGCCCGAAAGCTCCGAGCAGTTCTTC
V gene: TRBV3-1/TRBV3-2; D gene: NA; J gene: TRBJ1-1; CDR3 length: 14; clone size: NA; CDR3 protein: CASSPLGVGNEAFF; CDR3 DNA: TGTGCCAGCAGCCCCCTCGGGGTTGGGAATGAAGCTTTCTTT
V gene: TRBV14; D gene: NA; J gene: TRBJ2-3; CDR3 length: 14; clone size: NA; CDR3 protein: CASSPTGLTDTQYF; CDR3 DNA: TGTGCCAGCAGCCCTACGGGGCTCACAGATACGCAGTATTTT
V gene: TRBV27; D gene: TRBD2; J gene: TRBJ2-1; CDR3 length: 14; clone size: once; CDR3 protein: CASSWGGSYNEQFF; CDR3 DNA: TGTGCCAGCAGTTGGGGAGGGTCCTACAATGAGCAGTTCTTC
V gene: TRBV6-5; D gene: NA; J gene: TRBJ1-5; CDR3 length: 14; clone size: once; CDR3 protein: CASSYNQALEPQHF; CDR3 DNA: TGTGCCAGCAGTTATAATCAGGCCCTGGAGCCCCAGCATTTT
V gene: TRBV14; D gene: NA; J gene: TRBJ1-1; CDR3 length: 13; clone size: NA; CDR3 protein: CASSQGAFREAFF; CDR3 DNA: TGTGCCAGCAGCCAGGGGGCTTTCAGAGAAGCTTTCTTT
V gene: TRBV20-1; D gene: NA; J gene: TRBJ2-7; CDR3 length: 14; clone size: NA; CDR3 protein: CSASIAHSPYEQYF; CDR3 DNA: TGCAGTGCTAGTATTGCCCATTCGCCGTACGAGCAGTACTTC
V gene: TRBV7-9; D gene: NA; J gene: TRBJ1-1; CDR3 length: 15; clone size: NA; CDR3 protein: CASSLPQGLNTEAFF; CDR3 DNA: TGTGCCAGCAGCTTACCGCAGGGTTTGAACACTGAAGCTTTCTTT
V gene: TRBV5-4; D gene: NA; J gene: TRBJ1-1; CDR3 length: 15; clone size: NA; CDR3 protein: CASSPLERVNTEAFF; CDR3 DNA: TGTGCCAGCAGCCCCCTCGAGAGGGTGAACACTGAAGCTTTCTTT
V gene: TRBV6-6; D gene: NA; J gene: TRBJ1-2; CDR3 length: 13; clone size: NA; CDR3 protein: CASSYSTGDGYTF; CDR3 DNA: TGTGCCAGCAGTTACTCGACTGGGGATGGCTACACCTTC
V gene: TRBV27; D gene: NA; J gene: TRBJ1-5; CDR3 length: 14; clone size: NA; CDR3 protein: CASSSAAVPQPQHF; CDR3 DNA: TGTGCCAGCAGTTCCGCTGCGGTCCCTCAGCCCCAGCATTTT
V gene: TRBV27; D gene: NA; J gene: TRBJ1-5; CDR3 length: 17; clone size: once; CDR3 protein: CASSLGAGTYSNQPQHF; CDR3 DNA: TGTGCCAGCAGTTTAGGGGCAGGGACTTATAGCAATCAGCCCCAGCATTTT
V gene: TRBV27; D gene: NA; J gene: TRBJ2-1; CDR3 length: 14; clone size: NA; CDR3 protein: CASSLGTVYNEQFF; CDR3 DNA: TGTGCCAGCAGTTTAGGAACCGTTTACAATGAGCAGTTCTTC
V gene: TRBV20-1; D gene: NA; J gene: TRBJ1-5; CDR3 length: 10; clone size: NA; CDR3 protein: CSAGNQPQHF; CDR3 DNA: TGCAGTGCTGGTAATCAGCCCCAGCATTTT
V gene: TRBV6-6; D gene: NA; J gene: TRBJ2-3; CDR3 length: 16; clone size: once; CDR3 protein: CASSYSKGRGTDTQYF; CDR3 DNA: TGTGCCAGCAGTTACTCGAAGGGTCGGGGCACAGATACGCAGTATTTT
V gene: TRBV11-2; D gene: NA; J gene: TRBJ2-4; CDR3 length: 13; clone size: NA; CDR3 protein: CASSLRAANIQYF; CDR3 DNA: TGTGCCAGCAGCTTACGGGCCGCTAACATTCAGTACTTC
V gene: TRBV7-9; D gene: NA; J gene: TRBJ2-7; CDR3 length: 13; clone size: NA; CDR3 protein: CASSLAPIYEQYF; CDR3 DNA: TGTGCCAGCAGCTTAGCACCCATATACGAGCAGTACTTC
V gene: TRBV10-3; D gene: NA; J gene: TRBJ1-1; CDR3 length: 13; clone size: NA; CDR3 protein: CAISGWQGTEAFF; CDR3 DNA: TGTGCCATCAGTGGATGGCAGGGCACTGAAGCTTTCTTT
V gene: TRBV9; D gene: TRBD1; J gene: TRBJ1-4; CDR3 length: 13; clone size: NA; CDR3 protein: CASSGQGGEKLFF; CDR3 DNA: TGTGCCAGCAGCGGACAGGGTGGAGAAAAACTGTTTTTT
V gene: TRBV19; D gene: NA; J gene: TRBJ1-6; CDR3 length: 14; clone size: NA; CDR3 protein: CASRVNSYNSPLHF; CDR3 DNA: TGTGCCAGTCGAGTTAACTCCTATAATTCACCCCTCCACTTT
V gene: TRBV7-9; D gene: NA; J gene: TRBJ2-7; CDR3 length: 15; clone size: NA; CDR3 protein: CASGLSGAPQPWKNF; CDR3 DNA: TGTGCCAGCGGTTTATCAGGGGCTCCTCAACCGTGGAAAAACTTC
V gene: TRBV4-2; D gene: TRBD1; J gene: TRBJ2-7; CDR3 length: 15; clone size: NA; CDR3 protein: CASSRDRDSSYEQYF; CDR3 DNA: TGTGCCAGCAGCCGCGACCGGGACAGCTCCTACGAGCAGTACTTC
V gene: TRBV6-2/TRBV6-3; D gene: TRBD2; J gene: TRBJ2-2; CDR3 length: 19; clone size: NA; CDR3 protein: CASSSPSPSGSMGTGELFF; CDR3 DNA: TGTGCCAGCAGTTCCCCATCCCCCAGCGGGAGCATGGGCACCGGGGAGCTGTTTTTT
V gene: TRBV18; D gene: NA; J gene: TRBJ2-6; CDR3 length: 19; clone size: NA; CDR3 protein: CASSPPAGEISSGANVLTF; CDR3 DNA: TGTGCCAGCTCACCACCGGCAGGGGAGATTAGCTCTGGGGCCAACGTCCTGACTTTC
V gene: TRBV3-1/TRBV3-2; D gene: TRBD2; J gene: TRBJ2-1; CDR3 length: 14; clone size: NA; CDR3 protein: CASKKREVNNEQFF; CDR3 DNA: TGTGCCAGCAAAAAGCGGGAGGTGAACAATGAGCAGTTCTTC
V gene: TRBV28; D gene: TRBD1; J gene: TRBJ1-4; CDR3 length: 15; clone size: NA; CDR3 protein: CASSPTGTGHEKLFF; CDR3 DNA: TGTGCCAGCAGTCCGACCGGGACAGGGCACGAAAAACTGTTTTTT
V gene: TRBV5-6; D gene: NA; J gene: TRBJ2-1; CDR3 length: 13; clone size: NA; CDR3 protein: CASWGGGYNEQFF; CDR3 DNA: TGTGCCAGCTGGGGGGGCGGTTACAATGAGCAGTTCTTC
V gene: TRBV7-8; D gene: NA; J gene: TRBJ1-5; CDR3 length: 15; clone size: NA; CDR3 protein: CASSLEGNSNQPQHF; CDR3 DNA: TGTGCCAGCAGCTTAGAGGGGAATAGCAATCAGCCCCAGCATTTT
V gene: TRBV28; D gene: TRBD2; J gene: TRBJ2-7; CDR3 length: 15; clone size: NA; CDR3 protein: CASIRISGSVQEQYF; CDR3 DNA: TGTGCCAGCATCCGGATTAGCGGGAGTGTACAAGAGCAGTACTTC
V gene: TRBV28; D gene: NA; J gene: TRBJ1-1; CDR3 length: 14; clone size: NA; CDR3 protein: CASSYWDGNTEAFF; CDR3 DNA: TGTGCCAGCAGTTACTGGGACGGGAACACTGAAGCTTTCTTT
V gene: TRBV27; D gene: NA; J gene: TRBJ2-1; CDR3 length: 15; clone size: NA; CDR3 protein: CASSFLFGRTNEQFF; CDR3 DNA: TGTGCCAGCAGTTTCCTCTTCGGGCGTACCAATGAGCAGTTCTTC
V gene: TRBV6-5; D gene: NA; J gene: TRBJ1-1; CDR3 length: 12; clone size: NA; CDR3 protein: CASKGGRTEAFF; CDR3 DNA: TGTGCCAGCAAGGGTGGCAGGACTGAAGCTTTCTTT
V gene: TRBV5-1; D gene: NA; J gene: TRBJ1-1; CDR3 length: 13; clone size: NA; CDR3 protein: CASSFGEGGEAFF; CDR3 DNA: TGCGCCAGCAGCTTCGGGGAAGGGGGTGAAGCTTTCTTT
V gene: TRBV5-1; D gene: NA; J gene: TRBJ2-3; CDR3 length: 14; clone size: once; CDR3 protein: CASSLGGSTDTQYF; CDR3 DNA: TGCGCCAGCAGCTTAGGCGGGAGCACAGATACGCAGTATTTT
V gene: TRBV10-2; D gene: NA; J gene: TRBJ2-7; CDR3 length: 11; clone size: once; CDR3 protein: CASRDPNEQYF; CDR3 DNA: TGCGCCAGCAGAGATCCAAACGAGCAGTACTTC
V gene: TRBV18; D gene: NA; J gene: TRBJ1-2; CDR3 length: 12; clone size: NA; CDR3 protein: CASSDSHYGYTF; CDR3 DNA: TGTGCCAGCTCCGACAGCCACTATGGCTACACCTTC
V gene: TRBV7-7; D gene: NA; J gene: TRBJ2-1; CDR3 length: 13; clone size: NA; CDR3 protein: CASSLALGNEQFF; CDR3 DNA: TGTGCTAGCAGCTTAGCCCTGGGCAATGAGCAGTTCTTC
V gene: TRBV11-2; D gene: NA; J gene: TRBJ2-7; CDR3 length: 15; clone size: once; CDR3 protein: CASRPAGPTAYEQYF; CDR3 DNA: TGTGCCAGCAGACCCGCCGGACCTACGGCCTACGAGCAGTACTTC
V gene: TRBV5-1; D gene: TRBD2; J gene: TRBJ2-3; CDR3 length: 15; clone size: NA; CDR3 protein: CASSITSGSTDTQYF; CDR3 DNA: TGCGCCAGCAGCATTACTAGCGGGAGTACAGATACGCAGTATTTT
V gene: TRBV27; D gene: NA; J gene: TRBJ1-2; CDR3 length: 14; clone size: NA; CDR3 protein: CASSSYGGMGGYTF; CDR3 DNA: TGTGCCAGCAGTTCCTACGGGGGGATGGGTGGCTACACCTTC
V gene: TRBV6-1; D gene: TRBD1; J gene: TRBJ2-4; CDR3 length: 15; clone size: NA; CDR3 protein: CASSDRTGWKNIQYF; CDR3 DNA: TGTGCCAGCAGTGATCGGACAGGGTGGAAAAACATTCAGTACTTC
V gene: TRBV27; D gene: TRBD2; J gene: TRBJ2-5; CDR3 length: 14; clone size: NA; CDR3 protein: CASSLRAGVETQYF; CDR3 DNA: TGTGCCAGCAGTTTGAGAGCGGGAGTAGAGACCCAGTACTTC
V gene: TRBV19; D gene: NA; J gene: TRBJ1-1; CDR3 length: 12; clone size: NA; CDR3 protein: CASRGLNTEAFF; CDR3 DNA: TGTGCCAGTAGGGGGTTGAACACTGAAGCTTTCTTT